These 5 T cell receptor beta chains share one sample of origin, sequenced in a study of blood T cell repertoires in COVID-19 (dated by TCRdb to the early 2020s). Library preparation was by the immunoSEQ multiplex PCR assay. TCRdb holds this immuneACCESS table with in-frame rearrangements only. Some clones are missing; in checked studies, unresolved V genes explain under half, and the rest has no known cause. The sample profile shows roughly 170,000 clones; approximately 82% of them were found once. The ten top clones hold approximately 4% of the sample. Sequenced input: PBMCs or T cells enriched from blood (not recorded which). The receptors derive from a woman between 45 and 60 years old in a cohort exposed to, infected with or recovered from COVID-19 (not recorded which).

The rearrangement joins TRBV5-1 to TRBJ2-3; 9 bases line up with TRBD2. Germline CDR1 is SGHRS and CDR2 is YFSETQ. The CDR3 runs to 14 residues. The V gene end was trimmed by 5 bases and the J gene end by 5 bases; junction bases not matched to a gene: 6. CDR3 nucleotides: TGCGCCAGCAGTATGGCTAGCGGGGAAGATACGCAGTATTTT. Its protein is CASSMASGEDTQYF. Variable domain in full (rest from reference TRBV5-1 and TRBJ2-3): KAGVTQTPRYLIKTRGQQVTLSCSPISGHRSVSWYQQTPGQGLQFLFEYFSETQRNKGNFPGRFSGRQFSNSRSEMNVSTLELGDSALYLCASSMASGEDTQYFGPGTRLTVL.

This rearrangement joins TRBV6-5 to TRBJ1-4; 10 bases are a match to TRBD1. The trim removed 2 bases at V and 6 bases at J, leaving 6 bases unmatched. There are 16 residues in the CDR3. Germline assignment: CDR1 MNHEY and CDR2 SVGAGI. The CDR3 coding sequence is TGTGCCAGCAGTTACACCTACGGACAGGGGGATGAAAAACTGTTTTTT. This encodes CASSYTYGQGDEKLFF.

V usage is TRBV5-5 and J usage is TRBJ1-4, with D tentatively TRBD1 (5 bases). The CDR3 spans 15 residues. Trimming took 0 bases from V and 12 from J, leaving 18 bases between them. Germline CDR1 reads SGHKS; CDR2 reads YYEKEE (reference sequence). The CDR3 DNA reads as TGTGCCAGCAGCTTGGAGGGGCCCGGGAGAGGGGAACTGTTTTTT. This encodes CASSLEGPGRGELFF.

The chain links TRBV15 to TRBJ2-4; weak D call: TRBD1 (8 bases). The ends were cut back, 6 bases at V and 6 bases at J, with 18 bases in the middle. There are 15 residues in the CDR3. Germline CDR1 reads LNHNV; CDR2 reads YYDKDF (reference sequence). CDR3 sequence: CATSPRTGRGNIQYF. As DNA, the CDR3 is TGTGCCACCAGTCCCAGGACAGGGAGGGGAAACATTCAGTACTTC. Variable domain in full (rest from reference TRBV15 and TRBJ2-4): DAMVIQNPRYQVTQFGKPVTLSCSQTLNHNVMYWYQQKSSQAPKLLFHYYDKDFNNEADTPDNFQSRRPNTSFCFLDIRSPGLGDTAMYLCATSPRTGRGNIQYFGAGTRLSVL.

The rearrangement links TRBV7-8 to TRBJ1-5, with TRBD1 identical over 7 bases. CDR1 and CDR2 from the germline V gene are SGHVS and FQNEAQ. V shed 8 bases and J 4 bases; nucleotides not matched to a gene: 8. The CDR3 has 14 amino acids. This CDR3 reads CASGIQGNNQPQHF. CDR3 DNA sequence: TGTGCCAGCGGAATACAGGGGAATAATCAGCCCCAGCATTTT.